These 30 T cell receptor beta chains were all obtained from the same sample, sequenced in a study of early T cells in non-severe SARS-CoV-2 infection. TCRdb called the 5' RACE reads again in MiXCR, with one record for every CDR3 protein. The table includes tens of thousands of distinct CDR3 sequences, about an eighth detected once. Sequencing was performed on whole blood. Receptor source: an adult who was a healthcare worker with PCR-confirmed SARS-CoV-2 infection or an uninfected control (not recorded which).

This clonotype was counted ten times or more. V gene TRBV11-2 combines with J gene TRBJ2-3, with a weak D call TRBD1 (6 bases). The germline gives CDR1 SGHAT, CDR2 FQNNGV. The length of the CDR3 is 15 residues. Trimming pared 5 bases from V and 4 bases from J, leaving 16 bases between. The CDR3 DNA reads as TGTGCCAGCAGCCTCCCGACAGGCACGTCAGATACGCAGTATTTT. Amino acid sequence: CASSLPTGTSDTQYF. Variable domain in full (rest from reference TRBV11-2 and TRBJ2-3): EAGVAQSPRYKIIEKRQSVAFWCNPISGHATLYWYQQILGQGPKLLIQFQNNGVVDDSQLPKDRFSAERLKGVDSTLKIQPAKLEDSAVYLCASSLPTGTSDTQYFGPGTRLTVL.

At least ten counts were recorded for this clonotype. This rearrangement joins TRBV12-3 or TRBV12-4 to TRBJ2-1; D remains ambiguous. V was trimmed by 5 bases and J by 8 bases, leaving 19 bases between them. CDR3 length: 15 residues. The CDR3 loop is CASSAQAQQVHEQFF. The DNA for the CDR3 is TGTGCCAGCAGTGCTCAAGCGCAACAAGTCCATGAGCAGTTCTTC.

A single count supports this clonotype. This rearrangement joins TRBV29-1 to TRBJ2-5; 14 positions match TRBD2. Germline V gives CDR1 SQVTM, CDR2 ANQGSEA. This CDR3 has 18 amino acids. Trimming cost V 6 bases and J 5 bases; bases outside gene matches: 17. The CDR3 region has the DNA TGCAGCGTGATGCCCCACCCGACTAGCGGGAGGGTAGAGGAGACCCAGTACTTC. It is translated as CSVMPHPTSGRVEETQYF.

CDR3 protein: CASSSSLAPNEQFF. CDR3 nucleotide sequence: TGTGCCAGCAGCTCCTCTCTAGCGCCAAATGAGCAGTTCTTC. The chain combines TRBV5-6 with TRBJ2-1; D perhaps matches TRBD2 (6 bases). CDR1 and CDR2 from the germline V gene are SGHDT and YYEEEE. Trimming shortened V by 3 bases and J by 7 bases, and 14 bases separated the two germline ends. This CDR3 has 14 amino acids.

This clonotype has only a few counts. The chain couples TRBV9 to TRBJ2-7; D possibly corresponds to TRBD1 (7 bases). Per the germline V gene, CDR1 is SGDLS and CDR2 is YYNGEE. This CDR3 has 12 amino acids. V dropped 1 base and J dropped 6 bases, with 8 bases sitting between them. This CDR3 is CASSVQGGEQYF. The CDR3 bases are TGTGCCAGCAGCGTACAGGGGGGCGAGCAGTACTTC.

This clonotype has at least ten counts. The CDR3 loop is CSAREPAGGRGVRGDTQYF. For the CDR3, the DNA is TGCAGTGCTAGAGAGCCAGCGGGAGGACGGGGGGTGAGAGGAGATACGCAGTATTTT. The rearrangement joins TRBV20-1 to TRBJ2-3, with 9 bases lining up with TRBD2. Germline V gene sequence: CDR1 DFQATT, CDR2 SNEGSKA (reference sequence). V was pared by 0 bases and J by 5 bases, with 18 bases of the junction left unmatched. The CDR3 length is 19 residues.

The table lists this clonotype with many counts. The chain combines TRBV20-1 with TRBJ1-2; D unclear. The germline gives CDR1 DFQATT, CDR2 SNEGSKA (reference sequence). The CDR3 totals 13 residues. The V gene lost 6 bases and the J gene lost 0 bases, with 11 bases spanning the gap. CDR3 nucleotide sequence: TGCAGTGCGAGTGTTGGGACTAACTATGGCTACACCTTC. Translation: CSASVGTNYGYTF.

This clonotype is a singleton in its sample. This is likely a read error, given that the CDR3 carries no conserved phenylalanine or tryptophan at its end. The CDR3 DNA sequence: TGTGCCAGCAGCTCAACTAGCGGGACCGAAGGACGGCTAGATACGCAGTATTTG. This gives the protein CASSSTSGTEGRLDTQYL. The chain combines TRBV7-3 with TRBJ2-3, with TRBD2 identical over 10 bases. This CDR3 contains 18 residues. Germline values: CDR1 SGHTA, CDR2 FQGTGA. J lost 5 bases, V lost 4 bases, and 15 bases had no gene match.

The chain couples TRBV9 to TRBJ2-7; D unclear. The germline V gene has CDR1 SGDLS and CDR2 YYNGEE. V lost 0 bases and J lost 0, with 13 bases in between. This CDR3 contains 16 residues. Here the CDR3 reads CASSVGQGRNSYEQYF. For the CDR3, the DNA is TGTGCCAGCAGCGTAGGGCAAGGAAGGAACTCCTACGAGCAGTACTTC.

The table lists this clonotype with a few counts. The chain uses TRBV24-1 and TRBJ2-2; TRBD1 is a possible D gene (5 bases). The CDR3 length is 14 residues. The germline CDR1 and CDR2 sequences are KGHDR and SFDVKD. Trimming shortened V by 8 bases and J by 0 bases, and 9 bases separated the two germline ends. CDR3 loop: CATTGAANTGELFF. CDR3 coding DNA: TGTGCCACCACTGGGGCCGCGAACACCGGGGAGCTGTTTTTT.

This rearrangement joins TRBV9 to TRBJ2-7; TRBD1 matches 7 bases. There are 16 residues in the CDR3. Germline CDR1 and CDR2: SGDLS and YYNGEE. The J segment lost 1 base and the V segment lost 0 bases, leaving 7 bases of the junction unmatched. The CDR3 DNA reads TGTGCCAGCAGCGTAGGGGTCCTGGGACAGTCCTACGAGCAGTACTTC. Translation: CASSVGVLGQSYEQYF. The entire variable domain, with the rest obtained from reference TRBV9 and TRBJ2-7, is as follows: DSGVTQTPKHLITATGQRVTLRCSPRSGDLSVYWYQQSLDQGLQFLIQYYNGEERAKGNILERFSAQQFPDLHSELNLSSLELGDSALYFCASSVGVLGQSYEQYFGPGTRLTVT.

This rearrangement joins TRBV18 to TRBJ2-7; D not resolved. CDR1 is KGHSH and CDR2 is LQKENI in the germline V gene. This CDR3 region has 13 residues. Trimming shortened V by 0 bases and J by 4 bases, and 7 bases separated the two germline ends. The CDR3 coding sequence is TGTGCCAGCTCACCACCGGGAACATACGAGCAGTACTTC. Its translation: CASSPPGTYEQYF.

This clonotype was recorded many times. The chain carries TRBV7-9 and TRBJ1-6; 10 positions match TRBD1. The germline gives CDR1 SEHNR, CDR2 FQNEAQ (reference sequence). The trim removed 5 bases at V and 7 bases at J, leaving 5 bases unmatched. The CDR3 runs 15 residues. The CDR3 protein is CASSLRDRGNSPLHF. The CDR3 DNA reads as TGTGCCAGCAGCCTCCGGGACAGGGGAAATTCACCCCTCCACTTT.

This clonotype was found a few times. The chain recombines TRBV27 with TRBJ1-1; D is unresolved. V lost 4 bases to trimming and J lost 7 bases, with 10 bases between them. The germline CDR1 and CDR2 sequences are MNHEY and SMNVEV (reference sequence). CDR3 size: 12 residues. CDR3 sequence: CASSSARSEAFF. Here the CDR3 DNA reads TGTGCCAGCAGTTCAGCGAGGAGTGAAGCTTTCTTT.

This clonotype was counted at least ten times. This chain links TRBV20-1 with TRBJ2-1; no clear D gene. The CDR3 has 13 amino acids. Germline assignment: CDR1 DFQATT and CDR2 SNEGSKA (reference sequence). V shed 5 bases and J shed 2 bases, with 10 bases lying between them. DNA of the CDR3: TGCAGTGCTTCCCGGACCACCTACAATGAGCAGTTCTTC. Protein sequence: CSASRTTYNEQFF.

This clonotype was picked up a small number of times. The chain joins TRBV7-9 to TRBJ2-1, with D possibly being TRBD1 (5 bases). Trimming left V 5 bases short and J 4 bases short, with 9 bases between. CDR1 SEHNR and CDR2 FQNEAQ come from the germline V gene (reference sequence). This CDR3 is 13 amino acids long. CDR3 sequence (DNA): TGTGCCAGCAGCAAGACAGATTACAATGAGCAGTTCTTC. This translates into CASSKTDYNEQFF.

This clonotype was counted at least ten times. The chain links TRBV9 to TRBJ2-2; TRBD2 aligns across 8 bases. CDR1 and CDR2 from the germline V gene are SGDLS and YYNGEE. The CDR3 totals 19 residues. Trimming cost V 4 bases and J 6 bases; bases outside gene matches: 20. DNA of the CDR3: TGTGCCAGCAGCTTCGGACTCTCAGCGGGAGTGAATTTAGCCGGGGAGCTGTTTTTT. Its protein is CASSFGLSAGVNLAGELFF.

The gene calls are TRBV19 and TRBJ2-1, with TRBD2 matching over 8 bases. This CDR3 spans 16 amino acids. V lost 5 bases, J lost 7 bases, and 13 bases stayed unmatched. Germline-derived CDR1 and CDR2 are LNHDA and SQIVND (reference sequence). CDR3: CASSPSAGGKGNEQFF. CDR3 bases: TGTGCCAGTAGTCCCAGTGCGGGAGGTAAAGGAAATGAGCAGTTCTTC.

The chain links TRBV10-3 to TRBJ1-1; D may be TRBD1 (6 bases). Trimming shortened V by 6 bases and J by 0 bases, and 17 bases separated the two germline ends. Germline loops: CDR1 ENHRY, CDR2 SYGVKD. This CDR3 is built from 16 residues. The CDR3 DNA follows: TGTGCCATCAGGCCCCGTGGGGGGGCCATGAACACTGAAGCTTTCTTT. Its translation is CAIRPRGGAMNTEAFF.

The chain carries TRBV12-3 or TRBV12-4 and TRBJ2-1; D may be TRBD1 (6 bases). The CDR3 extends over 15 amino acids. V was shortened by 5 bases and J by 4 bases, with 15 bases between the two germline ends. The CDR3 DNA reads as TGTGCCAGCAGTACAGGAATTAGGGGGTACAATGAGCAGTTCTTC. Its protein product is CASSTGIRGYNEQFF.

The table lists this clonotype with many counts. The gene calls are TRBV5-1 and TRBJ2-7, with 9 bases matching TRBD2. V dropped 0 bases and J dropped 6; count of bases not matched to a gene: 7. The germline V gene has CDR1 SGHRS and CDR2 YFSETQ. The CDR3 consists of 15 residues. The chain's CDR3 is CASSLEVAGDGEQYF. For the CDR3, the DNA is TGCGCCAGCAGCTTGGAGGTAGCGGGAGACGGCGAGCAGTACTTC.

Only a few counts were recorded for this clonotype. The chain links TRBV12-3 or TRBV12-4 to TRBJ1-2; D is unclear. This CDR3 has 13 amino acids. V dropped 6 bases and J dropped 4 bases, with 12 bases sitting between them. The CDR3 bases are TGTGCCAGCAGCCTGGGGTCAGGCTATGGCTACACCTTC. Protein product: CASSLGSGYGYTF.

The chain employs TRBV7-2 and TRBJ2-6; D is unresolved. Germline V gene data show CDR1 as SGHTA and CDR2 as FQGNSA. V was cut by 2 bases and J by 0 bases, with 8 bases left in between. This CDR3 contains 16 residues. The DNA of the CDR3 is TGTGCCAGCAGCTTACAAACGACCTCTGGGGCCAACGTCCTGACTTTC. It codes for CASSLQTTSGANVLTF.

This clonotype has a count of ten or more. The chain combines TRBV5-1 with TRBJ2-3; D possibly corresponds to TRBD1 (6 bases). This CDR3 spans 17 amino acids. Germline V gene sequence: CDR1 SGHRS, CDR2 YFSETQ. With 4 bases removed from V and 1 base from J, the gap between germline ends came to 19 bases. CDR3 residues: CASSPGTNSEGTDTQYF. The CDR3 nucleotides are TGCGCCAGCAGCCCCGGGACAAACTCCGAAGGCACAGATACGCAGTATTTT.

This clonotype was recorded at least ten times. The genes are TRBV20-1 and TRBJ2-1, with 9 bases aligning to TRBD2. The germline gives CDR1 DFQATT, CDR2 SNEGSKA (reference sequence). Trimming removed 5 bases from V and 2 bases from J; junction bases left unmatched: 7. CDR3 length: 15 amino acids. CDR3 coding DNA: TGCAGTGCTCCGACTAGCGGTGAGCCCTACAATGAGCAGTTCTTC. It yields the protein CSAPTSGEPYNEQFF.

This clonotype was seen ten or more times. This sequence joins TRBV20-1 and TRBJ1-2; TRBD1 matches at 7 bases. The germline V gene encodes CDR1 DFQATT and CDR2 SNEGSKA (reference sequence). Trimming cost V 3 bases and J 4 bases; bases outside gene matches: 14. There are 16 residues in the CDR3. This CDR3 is CSASPPGTEGSYGYTF. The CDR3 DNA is TGCAGTGCTAGCCCCCCCGGGACAGAAGGGTCCTATGGCTACACCTTC.

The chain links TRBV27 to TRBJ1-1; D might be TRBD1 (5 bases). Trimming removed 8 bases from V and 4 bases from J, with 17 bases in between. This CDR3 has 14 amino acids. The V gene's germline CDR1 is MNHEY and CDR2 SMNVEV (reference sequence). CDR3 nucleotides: TGTGCCAGCGCCTTTGGGGGAGGCGGCACTGAAGCTTTCTTT. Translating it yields CASAFGGGGTEAFF.

The CDR3 DNA follows: TGTGCCAGCTCACCCCGGACAGGGGGGAACACTGAAGCTTTCTTT. It yields the protein CASSPRTGGNTEAFF. The J gene is TRBJ1-1, the V gene TRBV18; 10 nucleotides line up with TRBD1. After removal of 3 bases from V and 1 base from J, the junction contained 2 bases not matched to a gene. The CDR3 is 15 amino acids. CDR1 KGHSH and CDR2 LQKENI come from the germline V gene.

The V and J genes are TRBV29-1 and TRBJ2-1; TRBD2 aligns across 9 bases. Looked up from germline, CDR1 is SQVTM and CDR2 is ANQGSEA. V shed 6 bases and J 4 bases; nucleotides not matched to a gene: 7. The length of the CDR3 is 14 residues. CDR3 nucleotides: TGCAGCGTCCTGCGGGAGGGCCTATACAATGAGCAGTTCTTC. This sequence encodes CSVLREGLYNEQFF.

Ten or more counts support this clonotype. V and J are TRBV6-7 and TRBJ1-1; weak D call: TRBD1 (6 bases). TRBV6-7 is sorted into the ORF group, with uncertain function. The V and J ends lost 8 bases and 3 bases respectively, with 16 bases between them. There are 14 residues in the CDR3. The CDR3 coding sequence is TGTGCCAGCTGGGGGGCAGGGGAGGACACTGAAGCTTTCTTT. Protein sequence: CASWGAGEDTEAFF.